Listed below are T cell receptor beta chains from one sample, sequenced in a study of blood T cell repertoires in COVID-19. Assay: immunoSEQ multiplex PCR; the TCRdb copy retains only in-frame clones and omits some. The sample carries about 47,000 clones, 82% recorded once. Sequences were obtained from peripheral blood. The receptors derive from a human donor with acute or convalescent COVID-19. The donor label of this sample is uncertain. Each CDR3 is given with its conserved first and last residue. The D gene is left open where the match is weak.

v_call	cdr3_length	j_call	d_call	cdr3_aa
TRBV2	14	TRBJ1-1	NA	CASSENSRNTEAFF
TRBV11-2	16	TRBJ2-3	TRBD2	CASSPLAGGTTDTQYF
TRBV7-9	13	TRBJ2-2	NA	CASSLEFIGELFF
TRBV4-1	15	TRBJ2-7	TRBD1	CASSQADRGSYEQYF
TRBV11-2	17	TRBJ1-5	NA	CASSPIKGSYSNQPQHF
TRBV11-2	13	TRBJ1-4	TRBD1	CASFDRGEEKLFF
TRBV7-9	13	TRBJ1-2	NA	CASSLGGGDGYTF
TRBV2	14	TRBJ1-2	TRBD1	CASSRDRSSYGYTF
TRBV7-2	15	TRBJ2-5	TRBD1	CASSGYTGGGETQYF
TRBV24-1	15	TRBJ2-1	TRBD1	CATRPDRGNYNEQFF
TRBV11-1	14	TRBJ2-3	NA	CASSRDSSTDTQYF
TRBV12-3/TRBV12-4	12	TRBJ1-1	NA	CASSLDTLSAFF
TRBV5-4	14	TRBJ2-7	NA	CASSLWGGVGEQYF
TRBV6-6	14	TRBJ2-3	NA	CASSYSSSADTQYF
TRBV7-2	16	TRBJ2-2	NA	CASSFFGPFSTGELFF
TRBV11-1	15	TRBJ2-1	NA	CASSLAGGLYNEQFF
TRBV5-6	15	TRBJ1-6	NA	CASSLVGIMDSPLHF
TRBV7-3	15	TRBJ2-6	NA	CASSPAPSGANVLTF
TRBV11-3	16	TRBJ2-2	NA	CASSRIQGRVTGELFF
TRBV6-6	13	TRBJ2-7	TRBD1	CASSLGQPYEQYF
TRBV10-3	13	TRBJ1-5	NA	CAISDEGNQPQHF
TRBV7-9	15	TRBJ1-3	TRBD1	CASSLTGRLENTIYF
TRBV27	13	TRBJ2-7	NA	CASSFADYYEQYF
TRBV20-1	13	TRBJ2-5	NA	CSASLPGQETQYF
TRBV27	14	TRBJ2-4	NA	CASSSTGAKNIQYF
TRBV6-2/TRBV6-3	14	TRBJ1-2	NA	CASSPPAGAGGYTF
TRBV9	15	TRBJ2-7	NA	CASSVDLGRAYEQYF
TRBV27	15	TRBJ2-1	NA	CASSLGSGRYNEQFF
TRBV6-6	14	TRBJ1-1	NA	CASSFPEMNTEAFF
TRBV30	13	TRBJ1-5	NA	CAWGQDSNQPQHF
TRBV15	16	TRBJ1-4	NA	CATSRGLDTENEKLFF
TRBV7-6	20	TRBJ2-7	TRBD2	CASSLAGSGLAGMSSYEQYF
TRBV12-5	18	TRBJ2-2	TRBD2	CASGFQLAGGPLTGELFF
TRBV4-2	18	TRBJ2-2	TRBD2	CASSQGTSGGAITGELFF
TRBV24-1	13	TRBJ1-5	NA	CATSAGPNQPQHF
TRBV28	16	TRBJ1-4	TRBD1	CASRGTGRGTNEKLFF
TRBV11-3	15	TRBJ2-1	TRBD2	CASSFMSGSPNEQFF
TRBV28	14	TRBJ1-1	TRBD1	CASRAGGADTEAFF
TRBV28	14	TRBJ1-5	TRBD1	CASTATGGGQPQHF
TRBV5-4	17	TRBJ1-2	NA	CASSSNDYRLANYGYTF
TRBV11-2	17	TRBJ1-1	NA	CASSLDRVPGSNTEAFF
TRBV24-1	17	TRBJ2-1	TRBD2	CATSISGFGTSGSEQFF
TRBV6-5	14	TRBJ2-3	NA	CASRRTLSTDTQYF
TRBV2	14	TRBJ1-5	TRBD1	CASGKDRGHQPQHF
TRBV14	14	TRBJ2-3	NA	CASSQQAIGDTQYF
TRBV27	15	TRBJ2-7	NA	CASSSGGGDPYEQYF
TRBV27	18	TRBJ2-1	TRBD2	CASSLWASGRGWDNEQFF
TRBV6-5	15	TRBJ1-5	TRBD1	CASSRQGNSNQPQHF
TRBV5-1	16	TRBJ2-3	TRBD2	CASSKRTSGGTDTQYF
TRBV12-3/TRBV12-4	11	TRBJ2-7	NA	CASSFNYEQYF
TRBV3-1/TRBV3-2	14	TRBJ1-2	NA	CASSHQGFGYGYTF